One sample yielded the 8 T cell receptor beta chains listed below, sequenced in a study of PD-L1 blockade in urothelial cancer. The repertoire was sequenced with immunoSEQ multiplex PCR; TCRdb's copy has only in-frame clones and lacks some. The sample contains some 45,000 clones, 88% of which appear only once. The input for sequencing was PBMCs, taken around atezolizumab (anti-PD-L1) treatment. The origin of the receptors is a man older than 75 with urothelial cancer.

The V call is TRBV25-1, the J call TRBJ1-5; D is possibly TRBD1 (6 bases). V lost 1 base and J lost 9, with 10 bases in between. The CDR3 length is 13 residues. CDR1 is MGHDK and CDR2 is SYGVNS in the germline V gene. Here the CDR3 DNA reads TGTGCCAGCAGTGAATCAGGGGACCGGCCCCAGCATTTT. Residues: CASSESGDRPQHF.

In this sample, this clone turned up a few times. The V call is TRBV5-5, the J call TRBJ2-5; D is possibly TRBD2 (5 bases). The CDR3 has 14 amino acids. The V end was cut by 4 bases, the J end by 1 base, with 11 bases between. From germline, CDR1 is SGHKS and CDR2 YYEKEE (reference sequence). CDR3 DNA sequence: TGTGCCAGCAGCCTCTTGAGCGGCCAAGAGACCCAGTACTTC. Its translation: CASSLLSGQETQYF.

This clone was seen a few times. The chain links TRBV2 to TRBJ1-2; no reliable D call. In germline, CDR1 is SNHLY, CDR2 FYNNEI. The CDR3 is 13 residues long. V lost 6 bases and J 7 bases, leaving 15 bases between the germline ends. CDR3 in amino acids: CASRPTGPPGYTF. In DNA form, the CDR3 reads TGTGCCAGCAGGCCTACTGGGCCCCCTGGCTACACCTTC.

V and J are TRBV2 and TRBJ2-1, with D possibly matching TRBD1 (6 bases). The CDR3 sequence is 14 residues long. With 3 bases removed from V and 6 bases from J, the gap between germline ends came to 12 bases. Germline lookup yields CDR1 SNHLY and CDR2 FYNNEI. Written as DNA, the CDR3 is TGTGCCAGCAGTGACAGGGGAAGCTCCAATGAGCAGTTCTTC. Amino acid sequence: CASSDRGSSNEQFF.

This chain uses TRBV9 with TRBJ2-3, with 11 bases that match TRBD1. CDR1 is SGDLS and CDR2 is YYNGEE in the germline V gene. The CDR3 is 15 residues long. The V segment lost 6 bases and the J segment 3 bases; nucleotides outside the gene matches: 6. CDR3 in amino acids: CASTLGDRGTDTQYF. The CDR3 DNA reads TGTGCCAGCACCTTAGGGGACAGGGGGACAGATACGCAGTATTTT.

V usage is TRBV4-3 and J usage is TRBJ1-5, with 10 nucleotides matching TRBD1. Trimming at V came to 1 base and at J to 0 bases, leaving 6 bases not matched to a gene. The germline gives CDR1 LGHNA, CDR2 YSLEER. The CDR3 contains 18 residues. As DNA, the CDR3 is TGCGCCAGCAGCCAAGGAGGGACAGGGGATTATAGCAATCAGCCCCAGCATTTT. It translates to CASSQGGTGDYSNQPQHF.

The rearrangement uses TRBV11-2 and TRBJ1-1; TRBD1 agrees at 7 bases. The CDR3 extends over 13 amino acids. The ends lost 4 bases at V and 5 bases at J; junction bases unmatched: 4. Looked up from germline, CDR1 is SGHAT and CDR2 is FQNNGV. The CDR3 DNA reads TGTGCCAGCAGCTCCTCGGACAGGACTGAAGCTTTCTTT. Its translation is CASSSSDRTEAFF.

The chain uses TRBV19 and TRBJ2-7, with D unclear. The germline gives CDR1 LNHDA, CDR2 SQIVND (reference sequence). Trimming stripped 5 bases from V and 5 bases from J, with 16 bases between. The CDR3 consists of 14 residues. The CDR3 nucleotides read TGTGCCAGTAGTGTTGTTAGCAGTCGGCACGAGCAGTACTTC. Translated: CASSVVSSRHEQYF.